This passage covers 25 T cell receptor beta chains from one sample sequenced in a study of human T cells and chemical hapten exposure. Via MiXCR, TCRdb re-called the RACE reads, giving one row per CDR3 protein. The table records about 190,000 distinct CDR3 sequences, around 25% of them present only once. Time point denoted: patch test 3, about 24 weeks after DPC sensitization. Treatment: therapeutic diphenylcyclopropenone sensitization with weekly scalp DPC. The sequencing here drew on whole blood, taken in connection with sensitization to the hapten diphenylcyclopropenone (DPC). The receptors shown here come from a middle-aged woman with alopecia areata. Some clones in this sample may be carry-over from other donors' samples.

This clonotype turned up a few times. V and J are TRBV20-1 and TRBJ2-1; either TRBD1 or TRBD2 may supply D (6 bases each). In germline, CDR1 is DFQATT, CDR2 SNEGSKA (reference sequence). The CDR3 is 12 amino acids. The CDR3 loop is CGGRPDYNEQFF. The CDR3 coding sequence is TGCGGGGGGCGACCAGATTACAATGAGCAGTTCTTC.

This clonotype was picked up a small number of times. This chain links TRBV5-1 with TRBJ1-4, with D tentatively TRBD1 (5 bases). From germline, CDR1 is SGHRS and CDR2 YFSETQ. V dropped 5 bases and J dropped 6 bases, with 17 bases sitting between them. This CDR3 comprises 15 residues. CDR3 coding DNA: TGCGCCAGCAGGACAGCCTCAGCCGACTATGAAAAACTGTTTTTT. Residues: CASRTASADYEKLFF.

This clonotype occurred a few times. The chain couples TRBV6-5 to TRBJ1-3; D may be TRBD1 (5 bases). This CDR3 contains 18 residues. V gave up 2 bases and J gave up 4 bases, with 21 bases separating them. The germline V gene has CDR1 MNHEY and CDR2 SVGAGI. The CDR3 DNA follows: TGTGCCAGCAGTTACCGGATCACGGGACCTCTGAAGGGAAACACCATATATTTT. Protein product: CASSYRITGPLKGNTIYF.

This clonotype has a count of ten or more. The V and J genes are TRBV6-5 and TRBJ2-5; TRBD1 is a possible D gene (6 bases). Trimming cost V 2 bases and J 1 base, with 8 bases left between them. Germline CDR1 and CDR2: MNHEY and SVGAGI. This CDR3 contains 14 residues. The CDR3 DNA reads TGTGCCAGCAGTTACGGGACACGCCAAGAGACCCAGTACTTC. This gives the protein CASSYGTRQETQYF.

The chain combines TRBV6-2 or TRBV6-3 with TRBJ2-7; D call uncertain. This CDR3 contains 14 residues. The germline gives CDR1 MNHEY, CDR2 SVGEGT. Deletions cut 5 bases from V and 4 bases from J, with 15 bases between. CDR3 coding DNA: TGTGCCAGCAGTACTACCCTCCGAGGTTACGAGCAGTACTTC. Its translation is CASSTTLRGYEQYF.

The chain employs TRBV9 and TRBJ1-3; D is unclear. Per the germline V gene, CDR1 is SGDLS and CDR2 is YYNGEE. This CDR3 region has 13 residues. V lost 3 bases and J lost 0, with 4 bases in between. This chain's CDR3 is CASSGSSGNTIYF. The CDR3 nucleotides read TGTGCCAGCAGCGGTTCCTCTGGAAACACCATATATTTT.

In this sample, this clonotype turned up a few times. The chain is built from TRBV20-1 and TRBJ2-1, with D perhaps TRBD1 (6 bases). Trimming took 6 bases from V and 5 from J, leaving 14 bases between them. The CDR3 has 13 residues. Germline values: CDR1 DFQATT, CDR2 SNEGSKA (reference sequence). The DNA of the CDR3 is TGCAGTGCCCATCGAGCAGGGGACAATGAGCAGTTCTTC. This translates into CSAHRAGDNEQFF.

This clonotype came up many times. The genes are TRBV20-1 and TRBJ2-1; no firm D call. CDR3 length: 13 amino acids. Germline CDR1 reads DFQATT; CDR2 reads SNEGSKA (reference sequence). Deletions cut 0 bases from V and 10 bases from J, with 13 bases between. The CDR3 region is CSARDPASKEQFF. CDR3 bases: TGCAGTGCTAGAGATCCGGCATCGAAAGAGCAGTTCTTC.

This clonotype was seen a few times. Here the CDR3 DNA reads TGTGCCATCAGTGGAATAGAGGGAGGCGAGACCCAGTACTTC. This encodes CAISGIEGGETQYF. This sequence joins TRBV10-3 and TRBJ2-5; tentatively, D is TRBD2 (6 bases). The germline V gene encodes CDR1 ENHRY and CDR2 SYGVKD. This CDR3 has 14 residues. Trimming stripped 4 bases from V and 5 bases from J, with 14 bases between.

The V and J genes are TRBV28 and TRBJ2-1, with D perhaps TRBD2 (6 bases). CDR3 length: 13 residues. V lost 7 bases to trimming and J lost 12 bases, with 19 bases between them. Germline V CDR1 and CDR2: MDHEN, SYDVKM. Here the CDR3 DNA reads TGTGCCAGCACCTTTGTGAGGGGAGGAAGGCAGTTCTTC. This sequence encodes CASTFVRGGRQFF.

This clonotype was seen a handful of times. The rearrangement uses TRBV9 and TRBJ2-3, with a tentative D call TRBD1 (5 bases). CDR1 SGDLS and CDR2 YYNGEE come from the germline V gene. The V end lost 0 bases, the J end lost 4 bases, and 12 bases lay between the germline ends. The CDR3 contains 15 residues. In DNA form, the CDR3 reads TGTGCCAGCAGCGTAGAGGGGCTCGACGCAGATACGCAGTATTTT. Translation: CASSVEGLDADTQYF.

This clonotype was observed a handful of times. The V and J genes are TRBV20-1 and TRBJ2-7, with 10 bases fitting TRBD1. The CDR3 covers 19 residues. With V trimmed by 5 bases and J by 0 bases, 19 bases remained unmatched. Germline loops: CDR1 DFQATT, CDR2 SNEGSKA (reference sequence). The CDR3 DNA is TGCAGTGCTGCTCGGGACAGGGGAGGCCTTTCTGCCTTCTCCTACGAGCAGTACTTC. It encodes CSAARDRGGLSAFSYEQYF.

This rearrangement joins TRBV25-1 to TRBJ2-1; 8 bases agree with TRBD1. Germline values: CDR1 MGHDK, CDR2 SYGVNS. The CDR3 length is 14 residues. V lost 3 bases to trimming and J lost 7 bases; unmatched junction nucleotides: 5. CDR3 protein: CASSETGAKNEQFF. The CDR3, as DNA: TGTGCCAGCAGTGAGACAGGGGCTAAGAATGAGCAGTTCTTC.

This clonotype was found a few times. The chain links TRBV7-2 to TRBJ2-7; D unresolved. Trimming left V 0 bases short and J 2 bases short, with 5 bases between. The length of the CDR3 is 13 residues. Per the germline V gene, CDR1 is SGHTA and CDR2 is FQGNSA. CDR3 residues: CASSLAPPYEQYF. The CDR3 DNA follows: TGTGCCAGCAGCTTAGCTCCCCCCTACGAGCAGTACTTC.

This chain uses TRBV20-1 with TRBJ2-4; D gene ambiguous. Germline assignment: CDR1 DFQATT and CDR2 SNEGSKA (reference sequence). The CDR3 loop spans 11 amino acids. Deletions cut 0 bases from V and 7 bases from J, with 4 bases between. The CDR3 region is CSARENNIQYF. The CDR3 DNA reads TGCAGTGCTAGAGAGAACAACATTCAGTACTTC.

This rearrangement joins TRBV27 to TRBJ2-3, with D possibly TRBD1 on 5 matching bases. The CDR3 runs 14 residues. The ends were cut back, 1 base at V and 6 bases at J, with 11 bases in the middle. Germline CDR1 reads MNHEY; CDR2 reads SMNVEV (reference sequence). The CDR3 DNA sequence: TGTGCCAGCAGTTTATATTCCAGGGTCGATACGCAGTATTTT. Translation gives CASSLYSRVDTQYF.

The genes are TRBV29-1 and TRBJ1-3, with unresolved D. The CDR3 runs 16 residues. From germline, CDR1 is SQVTM and CDR2 ANQGSEA. Trimming removed 7 bases from V and 1 base from J, with 20 bases in between. The CDR3 region is CSAGFYRVGSGNTIYF. CDR3 sequence (DNA): TGCAGCGCCGGCTTCTACCGAGTTGGGTCTGGAAACACCATATATTTT.

The chain combines TRBV6-5 with TRBJ2-2, with unresolved D. Germline assignment: CDR1 MNHEY and CDR2 SVGAGI. Trimming pared 3 bases from V and 6 bases from J, leaving 17 bases between. The CDR3 length is 16 residues. The CDR3 sequence is CASSYTRTPRPGELFF. CDR3 coding DNA: TGTGCCAGCAGTTATACCCGGACGCCTAGGCCCGGGGAGCTGTTTTTT.

The chain links TRBV4-2 to TRBJ2-1, with 9 nucleotides matching TRBD2. Germline V gives CDR1 LGHNA, CDR2 YNFKEQ. V shed 0 bases, J shed 0 bases, and the junction held 6 bases outside the gene matches. The CDR3 sequence is 18 residues long. The CDR3 region is CASSQDQAGGSSYNEQFF. CDR3 sequence (DNA): TGTGCCAGCAGCCAAGATCAGGCGGGAGGGAGCTCCTACAATGAGCAGTTCTTC.

V gene TRBV12-3 or TRBV12-4 combines with J gene TRBJ2-1; 9 nucleotides align to TRBD2. There are 11 residues in the CDR3. V dropped 5 bases and J dropped 10; count of bases not matched to a gene: 0. Here the CDR3 DNA reads TGTGCCAGCAGTGGACTAGCGGAGCAGTTCTTC. Encoded protein: CASSGLAEQFF.

The chain is built from TRBV7-2 and TRBJ2-3; maybe TRBD1 (5 bases). Germline V gene lookup returns CDR1 SGHTA and CDR2 FQGNSA. This CDR3 region has 13 residues. V dropped 5 bases and J dropped 5 bases, with 11 bases sitting between them. In DNA, the CDR3 is TGTGCCAGCAGCCCCCTTCAGGGAGATACGCAGTATTTT. Translation: CASSPLQGDTQYF.

There are a few counts of this clonotype. V is TRBV20-1 and J is TRBJ2-3; no clear D gene. Germline V lookup: CDR1 DFQATT, CDR2 SNEGSKA (reference sequence). Deletions cut 6 bases from V and 3 bases from J, with 13 bases between. This CDR3 is 13 amino acids long. The CDR3 reads CSAYGEGTDTQYF. DNA for the CDR3: TGCAGTGCGTATGGGGAAGGGACAGATACGCAGTATTTT.

This clonotype was recorded a few times. The V call is TRBV4-2, the J call TRBJ1-1; a weak D match, TRBD1 (5 bases). Looked up from germline, CDR1 is LGHNA and CDR2 is YNFKEQ. The CDR3 is 13 amino acids. Trimming stripped 1 base from V and 8 bases from J, with 11 bases between. The CDR3 DNA is TGTGCCAGCAGCCAAGTGGCGGGGGGAGAAGCTTTCTTT. This codes for CASSQVAGGEAFF.

CDR3 in amino acids: CASSLQAATDTQYF. The CDR3 region has the DNA TGTGCCAGCAGCTTACAAGCAGCCACAGATACGCAGTATTTT. The chain has TRBV7-2 and TRBJ2-3; D gene unclear. V was cut by 2 bases and J by 2 bases, with 8 bases left in between. CDR1 SGHTA and CDR2 FQGNSA come from the germline V gene. CDR3 size: 14 residues.

This clonotype was recorded a few times. The chain is built from TRBV5-5 and TRBJ2-3; perhaps TRBD1 as D (6 bases). Germline CDR1 and CDR2: SGHKS and YYEKEE (reference sequence). The V end was cut by 2 bases, the J end by 0 bases, with 13 bases between. The CDR3 sequence is 16 residues long. CDR3 region: CASSLPQGTSTDTQYF. The CDR3 nucleotides read TGTGCCAGCAGCTTACCTCAGGGGACGAGCACAGATACGCAGTATTTT. Based on the CDR3 plus reference TRBV5-5 and TRBJ2-3, the full variable domain is DAGVTQSPTHLIKTRGQQVTLRCSPISGHKSVSWYQQVLGQGPQFIFQYYEKEERGRGNFPDRFSARQFPNYSSELNVNALLLGDSALYLCASSLPQGTSTDTQYFGPGTRLTVL.